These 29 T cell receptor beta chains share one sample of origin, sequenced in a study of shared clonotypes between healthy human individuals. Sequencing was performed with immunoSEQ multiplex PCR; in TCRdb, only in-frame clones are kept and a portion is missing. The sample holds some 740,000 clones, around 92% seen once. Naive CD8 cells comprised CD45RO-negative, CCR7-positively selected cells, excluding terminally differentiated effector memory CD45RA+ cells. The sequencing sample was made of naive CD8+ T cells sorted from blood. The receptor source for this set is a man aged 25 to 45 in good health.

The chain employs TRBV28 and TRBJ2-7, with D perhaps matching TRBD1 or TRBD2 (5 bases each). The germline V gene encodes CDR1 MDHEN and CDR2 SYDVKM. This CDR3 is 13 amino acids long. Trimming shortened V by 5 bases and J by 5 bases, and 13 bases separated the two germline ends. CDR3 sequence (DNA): TGTGCCAGCAGTCGACAGCTAGCTGACGAGCAGTACTTC. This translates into CASSRQLADEQYF.

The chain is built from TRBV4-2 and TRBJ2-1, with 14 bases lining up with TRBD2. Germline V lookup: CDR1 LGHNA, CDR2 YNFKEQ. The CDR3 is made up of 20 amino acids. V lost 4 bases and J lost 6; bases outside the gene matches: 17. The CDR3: CASSPQTSGRVGSGFNEQFF. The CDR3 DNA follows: TGTGCCAGCAGCCCCCAGACTAGCGGGAGGGTAGGTTCTGGTTTCAATGAGCAGTTCTTC.

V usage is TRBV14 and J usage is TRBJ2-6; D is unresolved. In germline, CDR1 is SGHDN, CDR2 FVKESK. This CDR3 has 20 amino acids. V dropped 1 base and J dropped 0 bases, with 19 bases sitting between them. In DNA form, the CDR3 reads TGTGCCAGCAGCCAAGGGATATTGAGTTCCCTCAGCTCTGGGGCCAACGTCCTGACTTTC. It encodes CASSQGILSSLSSGANVLTF.

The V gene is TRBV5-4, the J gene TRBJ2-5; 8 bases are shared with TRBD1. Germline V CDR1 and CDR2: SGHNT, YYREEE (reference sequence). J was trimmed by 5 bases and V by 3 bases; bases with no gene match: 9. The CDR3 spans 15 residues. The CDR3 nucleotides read TGTGCCAGCAGCTGGGGAGGACAGGGTGCGGAGACCCAGTACTTC. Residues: CASSWGGQGAETQYF.

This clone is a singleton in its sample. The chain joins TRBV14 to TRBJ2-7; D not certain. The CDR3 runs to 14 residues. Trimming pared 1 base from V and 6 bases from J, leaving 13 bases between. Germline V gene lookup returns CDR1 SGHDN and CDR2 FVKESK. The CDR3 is CASSQAIGRLEQYF. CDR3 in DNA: TGTGCCAGCAGCCAAGCTATCGGTCGTCTCGAGCAGTACTTC.

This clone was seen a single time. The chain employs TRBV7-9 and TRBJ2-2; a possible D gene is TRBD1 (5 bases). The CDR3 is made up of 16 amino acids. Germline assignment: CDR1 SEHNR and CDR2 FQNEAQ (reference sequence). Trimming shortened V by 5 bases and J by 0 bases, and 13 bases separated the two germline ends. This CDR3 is CASSRYRLSNTGELFF. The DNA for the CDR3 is TGTGCCAGCAGCCGATACAGGCTCTCGAACACCGGGGAGCTGTTTTTT.

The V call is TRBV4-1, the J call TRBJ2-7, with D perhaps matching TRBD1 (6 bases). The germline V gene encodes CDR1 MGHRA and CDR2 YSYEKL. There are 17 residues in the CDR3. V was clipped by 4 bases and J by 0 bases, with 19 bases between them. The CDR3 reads CASSPPTGIGFSYEQYF. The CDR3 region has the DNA TGCGCCAGCAGCCCTCCCACAGGGATTGGTTTCTCCTACGAGCAGTACTTC.

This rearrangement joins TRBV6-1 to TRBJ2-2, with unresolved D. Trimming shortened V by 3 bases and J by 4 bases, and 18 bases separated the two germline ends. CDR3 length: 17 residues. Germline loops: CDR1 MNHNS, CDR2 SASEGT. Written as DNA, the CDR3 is TGTGCCAGCAGTGACACCGGACGGACCTCAATCACCGGGGAGCTGTTTTTT. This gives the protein CASSDTGRTSITGELFF.

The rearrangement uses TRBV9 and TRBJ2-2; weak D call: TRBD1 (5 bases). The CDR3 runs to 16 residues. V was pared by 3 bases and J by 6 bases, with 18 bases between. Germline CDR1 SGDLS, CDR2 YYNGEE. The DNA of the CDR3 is TGTGCCAGCAGCGGGTTTCCTAACAGGAGCCCCGGGGAGCTGTTTTTT. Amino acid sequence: CASSGFPNRSPGELFF.

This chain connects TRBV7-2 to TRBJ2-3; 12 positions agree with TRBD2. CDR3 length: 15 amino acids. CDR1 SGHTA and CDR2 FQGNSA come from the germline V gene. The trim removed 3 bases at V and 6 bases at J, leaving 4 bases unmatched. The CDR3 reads CASSLTSGGGDTQYF. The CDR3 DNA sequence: TGTGCCAGCAGCTTGACTAGCGGGGGTGGGGATACGCAGTATTTT.

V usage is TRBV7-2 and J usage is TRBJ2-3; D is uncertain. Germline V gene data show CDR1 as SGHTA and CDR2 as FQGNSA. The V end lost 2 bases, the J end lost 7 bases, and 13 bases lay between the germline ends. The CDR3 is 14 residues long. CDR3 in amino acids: CASSLLGFRNTQYF. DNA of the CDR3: TGTGCCAGCAGCTTATTGGGTTTCAGGAATACGCAGTATTTT.

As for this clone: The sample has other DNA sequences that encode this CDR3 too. Here the CDR3 reads CASSLTGGNQPQHF. Written as DNA, the CDR3 is TGTGCCAGCAGTTTAACGGGGGGTAATCAGCCCCAGCATTTT. The genes are TRBV27 and TRBJ1-5; maybe TRBD1 (5 bases). V was pared by 2 bases and J by 4 bases, with 9 bases between. This CDR3 is built from 14 residues. Germline loops: CDR1 MNHEY, CDR2 SMNVEV (reference sequence).

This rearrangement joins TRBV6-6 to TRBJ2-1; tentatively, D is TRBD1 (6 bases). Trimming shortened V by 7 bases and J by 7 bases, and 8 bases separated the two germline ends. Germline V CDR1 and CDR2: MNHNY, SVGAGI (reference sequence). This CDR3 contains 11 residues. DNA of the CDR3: TGTGCCAGCATTACAGGGAATGAGCAGTTCTTC. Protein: CASITGNEQFF.

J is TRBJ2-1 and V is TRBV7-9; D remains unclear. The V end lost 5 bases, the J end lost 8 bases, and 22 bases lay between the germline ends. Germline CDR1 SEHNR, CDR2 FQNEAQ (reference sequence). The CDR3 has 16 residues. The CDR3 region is CASSDQTSPLGDEQFF. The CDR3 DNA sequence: TGTGCCAGCAGCGATCAGACATCTCCCCTGGGCGATGAGCAGTTCTTC.

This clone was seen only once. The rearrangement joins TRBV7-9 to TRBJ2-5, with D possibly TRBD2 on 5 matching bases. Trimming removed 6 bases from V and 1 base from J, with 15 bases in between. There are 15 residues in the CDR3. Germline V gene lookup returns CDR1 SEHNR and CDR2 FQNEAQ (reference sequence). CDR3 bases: TGTGCCAGCAGTCCCCACCGGGGTATCCAAGAGACCCAGTACTTC. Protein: CASSPHRGIQETQYF.

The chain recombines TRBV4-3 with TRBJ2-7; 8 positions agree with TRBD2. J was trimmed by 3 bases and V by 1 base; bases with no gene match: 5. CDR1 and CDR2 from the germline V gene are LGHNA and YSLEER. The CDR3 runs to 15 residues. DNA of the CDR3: TGCGCCAGCAGCCAAGGCGTAGCGGGATACTACGAGCAGTACTTC. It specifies CASSQGVAGYYEQYF.

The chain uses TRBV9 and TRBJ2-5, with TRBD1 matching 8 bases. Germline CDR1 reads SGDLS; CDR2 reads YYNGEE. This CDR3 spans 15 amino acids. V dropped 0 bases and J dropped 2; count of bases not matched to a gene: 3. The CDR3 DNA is TGTGCCAGCAGCGTAGCGGGGGACAGGCAAGAGACCCAGTACTTC. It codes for CASSVAGDRQETQYF.

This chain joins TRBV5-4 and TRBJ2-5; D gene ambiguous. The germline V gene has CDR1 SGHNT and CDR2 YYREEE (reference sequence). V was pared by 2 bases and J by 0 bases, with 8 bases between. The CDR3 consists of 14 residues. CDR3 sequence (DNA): TGTGCCAGCAGCTTTGACGGCGACCAAGAGACCCAGTACTTC. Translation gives CASSFDGDQETQYF. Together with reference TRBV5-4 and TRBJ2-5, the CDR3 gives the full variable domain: ETGVTQSPTHLIKTRGQQVTLRCSSQSGHNTVSWYQQALGQGPQFIFQYYREEENGRGNFPPRFSGLQFPNYSSELNVNALELDDSALYLCASSFDGDQETQYFGPGTRLLVL.

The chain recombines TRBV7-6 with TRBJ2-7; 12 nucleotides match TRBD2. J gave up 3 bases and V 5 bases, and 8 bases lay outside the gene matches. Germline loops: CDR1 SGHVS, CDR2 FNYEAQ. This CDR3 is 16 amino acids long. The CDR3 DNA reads TGTGCCAGCAGCGAAACCGGACTAGCGGGGAACTACGAGCAGTACTTC. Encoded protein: CASSETGLAGNYEQYF.

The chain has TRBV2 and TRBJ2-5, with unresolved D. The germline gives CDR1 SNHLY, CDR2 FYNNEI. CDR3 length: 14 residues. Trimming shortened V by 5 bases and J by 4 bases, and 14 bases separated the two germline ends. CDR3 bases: TGTGCCAGCAGTTATACAGATTCACGAGAGACCCAGTACTTC. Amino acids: CASSYTDSRETQYF.

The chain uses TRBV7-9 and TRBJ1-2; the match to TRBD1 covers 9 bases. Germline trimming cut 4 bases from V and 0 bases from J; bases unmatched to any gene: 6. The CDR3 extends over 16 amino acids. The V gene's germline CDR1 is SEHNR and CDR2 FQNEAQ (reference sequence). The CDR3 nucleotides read TGTGCCAGCAGCTACAGGGGGCGCGGGGCTAACTATGGCTACACCTTC. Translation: CASSYRGRGANYGYTF.

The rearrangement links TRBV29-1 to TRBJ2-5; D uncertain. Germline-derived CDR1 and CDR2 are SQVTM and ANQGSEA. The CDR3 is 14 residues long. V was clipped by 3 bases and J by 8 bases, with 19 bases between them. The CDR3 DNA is TGCAGCGTTGAGGAGCAGGAGTTGAGATTAACCCAGTACTTC. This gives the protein CSVEEQELRLTQYF.

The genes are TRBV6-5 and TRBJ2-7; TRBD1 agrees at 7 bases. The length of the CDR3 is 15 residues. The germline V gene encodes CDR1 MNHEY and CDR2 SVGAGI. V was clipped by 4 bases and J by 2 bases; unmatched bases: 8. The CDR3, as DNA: TGTGCCAGCAGTTCGAGGGGGCTTCGAGCCTACGAGCAGTACTTC. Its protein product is CASSSRGLRAYEQYF.

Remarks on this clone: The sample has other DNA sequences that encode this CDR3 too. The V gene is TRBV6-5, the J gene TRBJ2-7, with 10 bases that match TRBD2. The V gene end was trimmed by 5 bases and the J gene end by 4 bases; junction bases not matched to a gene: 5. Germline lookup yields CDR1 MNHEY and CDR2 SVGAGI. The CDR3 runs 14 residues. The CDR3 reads CASSGGLADYEQYF. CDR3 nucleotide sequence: TGTGCCAGCAGTGGCGGACTAGCGGATTACGAGCAGTACTTC.

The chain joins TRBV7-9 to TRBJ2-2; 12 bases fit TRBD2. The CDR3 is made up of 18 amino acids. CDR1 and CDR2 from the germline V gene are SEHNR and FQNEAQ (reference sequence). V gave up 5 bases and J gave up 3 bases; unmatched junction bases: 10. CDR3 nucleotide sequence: TGTGCCAGCAGCCCGCCGACTAGCGGGGGTATGTACACCGGGGAGCTGTTTTTT. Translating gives CASSPPTSGGMYTGELFF.

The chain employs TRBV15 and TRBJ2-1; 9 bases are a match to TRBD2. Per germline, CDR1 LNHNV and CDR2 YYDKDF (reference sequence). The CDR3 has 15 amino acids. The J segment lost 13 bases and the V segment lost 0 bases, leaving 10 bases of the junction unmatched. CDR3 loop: CATSRDTAGGPGQFF. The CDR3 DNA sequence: TGTGCCACCAGCAGAGATACGGCGGGAGGGCCGGGTCAGTTCTTC. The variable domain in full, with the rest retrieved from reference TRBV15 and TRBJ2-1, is DAMVIQNPRYQVTQFGKPVTLSCSQTLNHNVMYWYQQKSSQAPKLLFHYYDKDFNNEADTPDNFQSRRPNTSFCFLDIRSPGLGDTAMYLCATSRDTAGGPGQFFGPGTRLTVL.

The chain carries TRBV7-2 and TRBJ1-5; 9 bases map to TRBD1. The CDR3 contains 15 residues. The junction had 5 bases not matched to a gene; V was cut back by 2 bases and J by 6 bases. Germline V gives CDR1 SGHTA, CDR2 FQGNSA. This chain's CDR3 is CASSLNRGLGQPQHF. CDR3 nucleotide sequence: TGTGCCAGCAGCTTAAACAGGGGGCTTGGTCAGCCCCAGCATTTT. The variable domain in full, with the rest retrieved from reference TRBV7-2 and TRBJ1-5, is GAGVSQSPSNKVTEKGKDVELRCDPISGHTALYWYRQSLGQGLEFLIYFQGNSAPDKSGLPSDRFSAERTGGSVSTLTIQRTQQEDSAVYLCASSLNRGLGQPQHFGDGTRLSIL.

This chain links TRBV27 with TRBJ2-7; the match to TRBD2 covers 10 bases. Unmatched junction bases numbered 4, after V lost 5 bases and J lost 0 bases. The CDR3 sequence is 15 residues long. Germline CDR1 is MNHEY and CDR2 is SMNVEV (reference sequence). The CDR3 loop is CASSITSGASYEQYF. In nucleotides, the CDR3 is TGTGCCAGCAGTATTACTAGCGGGGCCTCCTACGAGCAGTACTTC.

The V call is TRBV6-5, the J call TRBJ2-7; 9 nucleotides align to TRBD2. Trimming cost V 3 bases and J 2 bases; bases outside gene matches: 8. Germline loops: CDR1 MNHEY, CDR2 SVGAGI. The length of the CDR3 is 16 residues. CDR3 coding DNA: TGTGCCAGCAGTTATCAACTTGCTAGCGGGACCTACGAGCAGTACTTC. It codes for CASSYQLASGTYEQYF.